The entry below gives a single TCR beta chain sequence along with its context. Per the authors' pipeline: Quantification of nucleated cells was approximated via reference gene primer amplification. Here immunoSEQ multiplex PCR was the method, and the copy in TCRdb shows in-frame clones only, minus some. V, J and clone size are those of that table, while D and trimming were read from the DNA. The sample lists about 85,000 clones, 80% to 95% seen once, with 2.3% in the top ten. This sample stems from a study of blood T cell repertoires in COVID-19. At the level of the study: Sites in the United States, Italy and Spain provided acute and convalescent COVID-19 samples. T cells, B-cell-depleted T cells, or PBMCs supplied cDNA or gDNA.

The germline V gene has CDR1 SGHTA and CDR2 FQGNSA. Between the trimmed V and J ends, which lost 1 base and 7 bases, there was a span of 10 bases. The CDR3 is 14 residues long. The rearrangement links TRBV7-2 to TRBJ1-4; possibly TRBD1 for D (5 bases). Sequencing was performed on peripheral blood. The receptor was isolated from a human donor with active COVID-19. The donor label of this sample is uncertain. The chain's CDR3 is CASSLGGGGEKLFF. CDR3 nucleotide sequence: TGTGCCAGCAGCTTAGGGGGCGGGGGTGAAAAACTGTTTTTT.